Following are 30 T cell receptor beta chains from one sample sequenced in a study of cytomegalovirus exposure and HLA in healthy donors. The protocol was immunoSEQ multiplex PCR, while the TCRdb copy is restricted to in-frame clones and leaves out a portion. This repertoire shows 150,000 to 250,000 clones, about 81% found once; its top ten account for 0.95% to 1.5%. The sample taken for sequencing was PBMCs. Receptors originate from a woman aged 25 to 39 in good health and CMV-seronegative.

The V gene is TRBV6-5, the J gene TRBJ1-1; 9 bases map to TRBD1. Germline V CDR1 and CDR2: MNHEY, SVGAGI. Trimming at V came to 7 bases and at J to 4 bases, leaving 7 bases not matched to a gene. The CDR3 sequence is 14 residues long. CDR3 in amino acids: CASNGQGRVTEAFF. DNA of the CDR3: TGTGCCAGCAACGGACAGGGGCGGGTCACTGAAGCTTTCTTT.

There are a few counts of this clone. The DNA for the CDR3 is TGTGCCATCAGTGAGCAGGCCTACGAGCAGTACTTC. Translating it yields CAISEQAYEQYF. The rearrangement uses TRBV10-3 and TRBJ2-7, with no clear D. CDR1 and CDR2 from the germline V gene are ENHRY and SYGVKD. The V end was cut by 2 bases, the J end by 2 bases, with 4 bases between. The CDR3 sequence is 12 residues long.

This clone turned up a few times. The chain recombines TRBV29-1 with TRBJ1-1, with 7 positions matching TRBD1. The germline CDR1 and CDR2 sequences are SQVTM and ANQGSEA. The CDR3 runs to 13 residues. V gave up 7 bases and J gave up 1 base; unmatched junction bases: 6. The CDR3 region is CSATGQQNTEAFF. In DNA, the CDR3 is TGCAGCGCTACGGGACAGCAGAACACTGAAGCTTTCTTT.

This clone has just one count. This rearrangement joins TRBV27 to TRBJ1-1; D remains unclear. Germline V gene lookup returns CDR1 MNHEY and CDR2 SMNVEV (reference sequence). The CDR3 totals 13 residues. Trimming removed 2 bases at V and 3 bases at J, with 7 bases between. The CDR3 DNA sequence: TGTGCCAGCAGTTTAAGCCGAGACACTGAAGCTTTCTTT. This codes for CASSLSRDTEAFF.

This rearrangement joins TRBV28 to TRBJ2-7, with D unclear. Germline V lookup: CDR1 MDHEN, CDR2 SYDVKM. The CDR3 has 12 residues. Trimming pared 5 bases from V and 6 bases from J, leaving 11 bases between. The CDR3 DNA follows: TGTGCCAGCAGTCGAGGAACGGGCGAGCAGTACTTC. Translation: CASSRGTGEQYF.

Here the CDR3 reads CAIRGQGTHYGYTF. CDR3 coding DNA: TGTGCCATCAGAGGACAGGGGACCCACTATGGCTACACCTTC. The rearrangement joins TRBV10-3 to TRBJ1-2; 9 bases are shared with TRBD1. Germline V gene lookup returns CDR1 ENHRY and CDR2 SYGVKD. Unmatched junction bases numbered 5, after V lost 6 bases and J lost 3 bases. This CDR3 comprises 14 residues.

A few counts support this clone. The chain combines TRBV4-2 with TRBJ1-6, with D possibly being TRBD1 (5 bases). Germline CDR1 and CDR2: LGHNA and YNFKEQ. The CDR3 sequence is 17 residues long. Deletions cut 0 bases from V and 6 bases from J, with 15 bases between. The CDR3 region is CASSQDTRGARNSPLHF. CDR3 nucleotides: TGTGCCAGCAGCCAAGACACACGTGGGGCGCGTAATTCACCCCTCCACTTT.

The rearrangement uses TRBV11-2 and TRBJ1-1; TRBD1 might be the D (6 bases). This CDR3 comprises 16 residues. Trimming removed 0 bases from V and 4 bases from J, with 15 bases in between. Germline assignment: CDR1 SGHAT and CDR2 FQNNGV. The CDR3 nucleotides are TGTGCCAGCAGCTTAGATGGGAGGGGGTCGGTCACTGAAGCTTTCTTT. Encoded protein: CASSLDGRGSVTEAFF.

V is TRBV4-1 and J is TRBJ2-1; D not resolved. Germline lookup yields CDR1 MGHRA and CDR2 YSYEKL. V lost 4 bases to trimming and J lost 2 bases, with 12 bases between them. The CDR3 totals 15 residues. The CDR3, as DNA: TGCGCCAGCAGCCGAACAGACAAGCCCTACAATGAGCAGTTCTTC. Its translation: CASSRTDKPYNEQFF.

The chain has TRBV14 and TRBJ2-1; 12 nucleotides agree with TRBD2. V lost 3 bases and J lost 3; bases outside the gene matches: 3. From germline, CDR1 is SGHDN and CDR2 FVKESK. The CDR3 is 16 residues long. CDR3 amino acids: CASSHLAGGRYNEQFF. The CDR3 nucleotides read TGTGCCAGCAGCCACCTAGCGGGAGGGCGCTACAATGAGCAGTTCTTC.

J is TRBJ1-1 and V is TRBV28; 9 bases fit TRBD1. Germline trimming cut 4 bases from V and 4 bases from J; bases unmatched to any gene: 19. Germline-derived CDR1 and CDR2 are MDHEN and SYDVKM. The CDR3 extends over 19 amino acids. This chain's CDR3 is CASSSWGVTGGAQGTEAFF. CDR3 sequence (DNA): TGTGCCAGCAGTTCTTGGGGAGTAACAGGGGGCGCCCAGGGCACTGAAGCTTTCTTT.

J is TRBJ1-3 and V is TRBV5-4; a possible D gene is TRBD1 (6 bases). The germline V and J ends were trimmed by 4 bases and 3 bases, with 17 bases remaining between them. This CDR3 has 16 residues. The germline CDR1 and CDR2 sequences are SGHNT and YYREEE (reference sequence). DNA for the CDR3: TGTGCCAGCAGCACCGCCCCGGGACACGATGGAAACACCATATATTTT. This sequence encodes CASSTAPGHDGNTIYF.

This clone was observed a handful of times. The chain has TRBV6-1 and TRBJ2-7; 8 nucleotides align to TRBD1. V dropped 5 bases and J dropped 3; count of bases not matched to a gene: 9. The CDR3 has 15 residues. Germline CDR1 is MNHNS and CDR2 is SASEGT. Written as DNA, the CDR3 is TGTGCCAGCAGTATGGGGACAGGATTCAACTACGAGCAGTACTTC. As protein: CASSMGTGFNYEQYF.

This chain uses TRBV4-1 with TRBJ2-7; D is ambiguous. The length of the CDR3 is 13 residues. Germline V lookup: CDR1 MGHRA, CDR2 YSYEKL. V lost 0 bases and J lost 3, with 6 bases in between. CDR3 DNA sequence: TGCGCCAGCAGCCAAGATCAGTACTACGAGCAGTACTTC. As protein: CASSQDQYYEQYF.

The chain couples TRBV6-5 to TRBJ2-7; maybe TRBD2 (6 bases). This CDR3 is built from 14 residues. Germline CDR1 MNHEY, CDR2 SVGAGI. V was pared by 4 bases and J by 3 bases, with 13 bases between. The CDR3 sequence: CASSSFAGLYEQYF. For the CDR3, the DNA is TGTGCCAGCAGTTCCTTTGCGGGACTCTACGAGCAGTACTTC.

Comment on this clone: With a much larger clone just one base away, this may be a read error. The CDR3 loop reads CASSPRYTGELFF. CDR3 DNA sequence: TGTGCCAGCAGCCCGCGGTACACCGGGGAGCTGTTTTTT. The rearrangement uses TRBV13 and TRBJ2-2, with D unresolved. Germline lookup yields CDR1 PRHDT and CDR2 FYEKMQ (reference sequence). The CDR3 spans 13 residues. V was shortened by 5 bases and J by 3 bases, with 7 bases between the two germline ends.

The chain uses TRBV27 and TRBJ1-2; tentative D call: TRBD1 (6 bases). With 7 bases removed from V and 4 bases from J, the gap between germline ends came to 19 bases. The CDR3 totals 15 residues. Germline V gives CDR1 MNHEY, CDR2 SMNVEV (reference sequence). The CDR3 loop is CASTNLTGFRYGYTF. For the CDR3, the DNA is TGTGCCAGCACCAACCTCACAGGGTTTCGCTATGGCTACACCTTC.

CDR3 sequence reads: CASSTGTSVGEQFF. The CDR3 nucleotides are TGTGCCAGCAGTACCGGGACTAGCGTCGGTGAGCAGTTCTTC. This rearrangement joins TRBV6-4 to TRBJ2-1, with 10 bases fitting TRBD2. Losses at the gene ends were 5 bases for V and 9 bases for J; bases not matched to a gene: 7. This CDR3 contains 14 residues. Germline CDR1 reads MRHNA; CDR2 reads SNTAGT.

V and J are TRBV2 and TRBJ1-1, with D possibly TRBD1 on 5 matching bases. The CDR3 has 16 residues. V was trimmed by 3 bases and J by 11 bases, leaving 25 bases between them. The germline V gene encodes CDR1 SNHLY and CDR2 FYNNEI. CDR3 nucleotide sequence: TGTGCCAGCAGTGATCTGGGGCAGGGAGGGTTTTTGAGCGCTTTCTTT. The encoded protein is CASSDLGQGGFLSAFF.

This clone was detected only a few times. The rearrangement links TRBV6-1 to TRBJ1-5, with a weak D call TRBD1 (6 bases). CDR1 is MNHNS and CDR2 is SASEGT in the germline V gene. The germline V and J ends were trimmed by 7 bases and 0 bases, with 7 bases remaining between them. CDR3 length: 13 amino acids. The CDR3 DNA follows: TGTGCCAGCAACAGGGATAGCAATCAGCCCCAGCATTTT. Its protein product is CASNRDSNQPQHF.

This chain uses TRBV4-1 with TRBJ1-2; no reliable D call. Trimming took off 4 bases at V and 0 bases at J, with 12 bases between the two ends. CDR1 is MGHRA and CDR2 is YSYEKL in the germline V gene. This CDR3 region has 15 residues. The chain's CDR3 is CASSLGAGSNYGYTF. CDR3 DNA sequence: TGCGCCAGCAGCCTAGGCGCGGGATCTAACTATGGCTACACCTTC.

This rearrangement joins TRBV18 to TRBJ2-2; the D gene is possibly TRBD2 (6 bases). Trimming removed 4 bases at V and 5 bases at J, with 11 bases between. Germline V CDR1 and CDR2: KGHSH, LQKENI. There are 14 residues in the CDR3. CDR3 protein: CASSLSRGTGELFF. The CDR3 DNA sequence: TGTGCCAGCTCACTTTCGCGGGGAACCGGGGAGCTGTTTTTT. Full variable domain (remainder filled in from reference TRBV18 and TRBJ2-2): NAGVMQNPRHLVRRRGQEARLRCSPMKGHSHVYWYRQLPEEGLKFMVYLQKENIIDESGMPKERFSAEFPKEGPSILRIQQVVRGDSAAYFCASSLSRGTGELFFGEGSRLTVL.

This chain joins TRBV29-1 and TRBJ1-1; D might be TRBD1 (5 bases). V was cut by 3 bases and J by 5 bases, with 13 bases left in between. The germline V gene encodes CDR1 SQVTM and CDR2 ANQGSEA. The CDR3 loop spans 13 amino acids. CDR3 nucleotides: TGCAGCGTTGATAAGGGGAGGAGAACTGAAGCTTTCTTT. Its translation: CSVDKGRRTEAFF.

The sample holds one count of this clone. The chain carries TRBV4-1 and TRBJ1-4, with D possibly matching TRBD1 (6 bases). The CDR3 is 16 residues long. Germline V gene sequence: CDR1 MGHRA, CDR2 YSYEKL. The V end lost 1 base, the J end lost 8 bases, and 17 bases lay between the germline ends. CDR3 nucleotide sequence: TGCGCCAGCAGCCAAGGGGATTACAGGGTAAACGAAAAACTGTTTTTT. It specifies CASSQGDYRVNEKLFF.

The CDR3: CASSLTATGTGRYEQYF. The CDR3 coding sequence is TGTGCCAGCAGCTTAACCGCAACCGGGACAGGGAGATACGAGCAGTACTTC. The chain uses TRBV7-6 and TRBJ2-7, with TRBD1 identical over 9 bases. CDR1 and CDR2 (germline): SGHVS, FNYEAQ. This CDR3 is 17 amino acids long. With 2 bases clipped from V and 4 bases from J, the junction kept 12 bases outside the gene matches. The full variable domain, with the rest looked up from reference TRBV7-6 and TRBJ2-7, is GAGVSQSPRYKVTKRGQDVALRCDPISGHVSLYWYRQALGQGPEFLTYFNYEAQQDKSGLPNDRFSAERPEGSISTLTIQRTEQRDSAMYRCASSLTATGTGRYEQYFGPGTRLTVT.

This chain links TRBV28 with TRBJ2-5; the D gene is possibly TRBD2 (5 bases). The ends were cut back, 8 bases at V and 0 bases at J, with 10 bases in the middle. The CDR3 consists of 13 residues. The germline V gene encodes CDR1 MDHEN and CDR2 SYDVKM. The CDR3 sequence is CASAPGNQETQYF. The DNA for the CDR3 is TGTGCCAGCGCCCCGGGGAACCAAGAGACCCAGTACTTC.

V usage is TRBV27 and J usage is TRBJ2-7; weak D call: TRBD1 (5 bases). V shed 4 bases and J shed 7 bases, with 11 bases lying between them. CDR3 length equals 12 residues. Looked up from germline, CDR1 is MNHEY and CDR2 is SMNVEV (reference sequence). CDR3 in DNA: TGTGCCAGCAGTTCCAGGGTTGGGGAGCAGTACTTC. Amino acids: CASSSRVGEQYF.

This chain links TRBV27 with TRBJ1-5, with 9 bases fitting TRBD1. CDR1 and CDR2 from the germline V gene are MNHEY and SMNVEV (reference sequence). The V and J ends lost 6 bases and 6 bases, in that order; junction bases with no gene match: 27. There are 21 residues in the CDR3. CDR3 in amino acids: CASSTLLTGGRRELLVQPQHF. The DNA of the CDR3 is TGTGCCAGCAGCACCCTACTAACAGGGGGCCGACGTGAACTCCTAGTTCAGCCCCAGCATTTT.

The chain links TRBV30 to TRBJ2-7; TRBD2 agrees at 9 bases. J was trimmed by 6 bases and V by 5 bases; bases with no gene match: 8. CDR1 and CDR2 (germline): GTSNPN, SVGIG (reference sequence). CDR3 size: 13 residues. The CDR3 sequence: CAWQPGLAGEQYF. CDR3 in DNA: TGTGCCTGGCAACCGGGACTAGCAGGCGAGCAGTACTTC.

The V gene is TRBV30, the J gene TRBJ2-3; 7 nucleotides agree with TRBD2. The V and J ends lost 5 bases and 0 bases, in that order; junction bases with no gene match: 5. This CDR3 contains 14 residues. Germline CDR1 GTSNPN, CDR2 SVGIG (reference sequence). CDR3 DNA sequence: TGTGCCTGGGAAAGCGGGGCAAGCACAGATACGCAGTATTTT. It is translated as CAWESGASTDTQYF.